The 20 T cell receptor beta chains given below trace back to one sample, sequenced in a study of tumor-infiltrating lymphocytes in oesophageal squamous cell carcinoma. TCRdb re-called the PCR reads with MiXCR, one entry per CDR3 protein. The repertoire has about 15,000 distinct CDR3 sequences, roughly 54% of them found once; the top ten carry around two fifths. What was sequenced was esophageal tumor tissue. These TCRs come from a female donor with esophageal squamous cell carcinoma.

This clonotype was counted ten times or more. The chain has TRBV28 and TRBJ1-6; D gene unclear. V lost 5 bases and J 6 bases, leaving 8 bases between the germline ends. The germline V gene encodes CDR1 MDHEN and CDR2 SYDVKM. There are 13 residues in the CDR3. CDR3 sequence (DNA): TGTGCCAGCAGTCCTGGACTTAATTCACCCCTCCACTTT. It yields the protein CASSPGLNSPLHF.

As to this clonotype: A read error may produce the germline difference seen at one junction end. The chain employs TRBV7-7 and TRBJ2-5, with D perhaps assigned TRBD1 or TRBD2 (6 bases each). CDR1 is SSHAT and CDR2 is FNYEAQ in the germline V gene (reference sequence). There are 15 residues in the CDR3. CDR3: CASSLSGGTQETQYF. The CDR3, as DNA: TGTGCTAGCAGCTTAAGTGGGGGGACACAAGAGACCCAGTACTTC.

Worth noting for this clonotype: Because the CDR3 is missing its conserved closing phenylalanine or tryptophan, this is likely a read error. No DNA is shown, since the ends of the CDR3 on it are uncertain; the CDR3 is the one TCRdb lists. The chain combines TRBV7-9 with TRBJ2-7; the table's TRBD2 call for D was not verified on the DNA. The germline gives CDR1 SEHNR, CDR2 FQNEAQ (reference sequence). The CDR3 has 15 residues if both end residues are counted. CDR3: CASSPLNSYEQYFGS.

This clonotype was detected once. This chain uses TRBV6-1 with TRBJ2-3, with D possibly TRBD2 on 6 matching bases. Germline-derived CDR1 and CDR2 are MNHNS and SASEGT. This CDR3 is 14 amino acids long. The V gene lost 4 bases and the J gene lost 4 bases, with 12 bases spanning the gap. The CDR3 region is CASSASGLSDTQYF. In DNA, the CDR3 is TGTGCCAGCAGTGCAAGCGGGCTGTCAGATACGCAGTATTTT.

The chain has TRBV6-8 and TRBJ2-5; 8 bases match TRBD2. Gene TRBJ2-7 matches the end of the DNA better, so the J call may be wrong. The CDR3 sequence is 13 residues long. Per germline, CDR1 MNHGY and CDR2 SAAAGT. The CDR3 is CASSVTSVYEQYF. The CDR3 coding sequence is TGTGCCAGCAGTGTGACTAGCGTCTACGAGCAGTACTTC.

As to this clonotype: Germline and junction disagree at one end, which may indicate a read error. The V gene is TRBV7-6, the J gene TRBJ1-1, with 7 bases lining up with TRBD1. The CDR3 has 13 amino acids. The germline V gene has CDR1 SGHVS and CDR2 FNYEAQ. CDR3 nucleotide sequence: TGTGCCAGCAGCTCAACAGGGGTGGATGAAACTTTCTTT. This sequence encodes CASSSTGVDETFF.

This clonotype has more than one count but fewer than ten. CDR3 region: CASSRDRGYEQYF. DNA for the CDR3: TGTGCCAGCAGCAGGGACAGGGGATACGAGCAGTACTTC. The chain carries TRBV7-6 and TRBJ2-5, with 10 positions matching TRBD1. Matching the DNA end better, TRBJ2-7 makes the J call doubtful. This CDR3 spans 13 amino acids. Germline V gene data show CDR1 as SGHVS and CDR2 as FNYEAQ.

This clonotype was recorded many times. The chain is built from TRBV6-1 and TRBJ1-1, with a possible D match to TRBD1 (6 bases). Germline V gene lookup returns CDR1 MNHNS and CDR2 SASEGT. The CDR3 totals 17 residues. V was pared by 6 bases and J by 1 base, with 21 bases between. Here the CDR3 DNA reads TGTGCCAGCAGCCCGACTTTCAGGGGTTCGGGGAACACTGAAGCTTTCTTT. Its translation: CASSPTFRGSGNTEAFF.

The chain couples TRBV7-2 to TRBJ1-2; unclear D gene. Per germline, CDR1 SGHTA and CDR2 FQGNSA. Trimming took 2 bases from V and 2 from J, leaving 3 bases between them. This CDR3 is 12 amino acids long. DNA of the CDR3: TGTGCCAGCAGCTTAAGGAACTATGGCTACACCTTC. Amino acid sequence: CASSLRNYGYTF.

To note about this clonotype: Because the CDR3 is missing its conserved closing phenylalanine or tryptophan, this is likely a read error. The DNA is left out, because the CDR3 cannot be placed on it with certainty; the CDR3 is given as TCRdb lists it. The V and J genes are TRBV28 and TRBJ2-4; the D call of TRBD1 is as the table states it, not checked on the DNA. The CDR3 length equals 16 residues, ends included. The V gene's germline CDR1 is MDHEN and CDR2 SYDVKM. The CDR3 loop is CASSPQDQTYEQYFGA.

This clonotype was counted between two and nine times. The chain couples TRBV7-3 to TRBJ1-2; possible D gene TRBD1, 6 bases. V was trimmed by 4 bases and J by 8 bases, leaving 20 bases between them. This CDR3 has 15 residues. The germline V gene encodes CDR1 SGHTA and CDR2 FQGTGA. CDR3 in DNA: TGTGCCAGCAGCTCGACAGGCAACAAGATGGGGGGCTACACCTTC. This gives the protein CASSSTGNKMGGYTF.

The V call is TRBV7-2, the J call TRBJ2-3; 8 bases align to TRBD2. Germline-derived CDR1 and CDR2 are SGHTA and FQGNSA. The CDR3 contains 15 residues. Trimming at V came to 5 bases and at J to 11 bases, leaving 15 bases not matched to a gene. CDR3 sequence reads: CASSLSGGGAVMQYF. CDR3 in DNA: TGTGCCAGCAGCCTCTCCGGGGGGGGGGCGGTTATGCAGTATTTT.

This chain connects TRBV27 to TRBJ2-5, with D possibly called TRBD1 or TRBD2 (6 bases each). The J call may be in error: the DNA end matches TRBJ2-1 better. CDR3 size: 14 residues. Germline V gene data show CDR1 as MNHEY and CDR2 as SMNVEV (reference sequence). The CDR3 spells CASSLEGGCFEQFF. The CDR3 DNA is TGTGCCAGCAGTTTAGAAGGGGGGTGTTTTGAGCAGTTCTTC.

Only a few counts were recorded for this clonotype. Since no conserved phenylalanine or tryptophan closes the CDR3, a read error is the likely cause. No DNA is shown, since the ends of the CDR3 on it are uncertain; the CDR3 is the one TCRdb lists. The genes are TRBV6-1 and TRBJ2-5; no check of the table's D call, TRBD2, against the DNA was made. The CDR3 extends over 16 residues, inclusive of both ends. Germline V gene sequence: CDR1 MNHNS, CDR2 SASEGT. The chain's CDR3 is CASSSGPYNSPLHFGN.

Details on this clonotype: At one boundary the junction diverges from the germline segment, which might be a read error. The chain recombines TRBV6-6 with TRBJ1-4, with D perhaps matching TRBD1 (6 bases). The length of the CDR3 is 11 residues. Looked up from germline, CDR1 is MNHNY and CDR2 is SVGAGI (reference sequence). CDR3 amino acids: CASSRGERLFF. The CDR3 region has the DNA TGTGCCAGCAGCAGGGGAGAAAGACTGTTTTTT.

CDR3 coding DNA: TGTGCCAGCAGCTTAAACAACAGGGAAATAGGCGAAAAACTGTTTTTT. Its protein product is CASSLNNREIGEKLFF. The chain has TRBV7-3 and TRBJ1-4; tentative D call: TRBD1 (6 bases). The CDR3 sequence is 16 residues long. The V end lost 1 base, the J end lost 8 bases, and 17 bases lay between the germline ends. Germline CDR1 and CDR2: SGHTA and FQGTGA.

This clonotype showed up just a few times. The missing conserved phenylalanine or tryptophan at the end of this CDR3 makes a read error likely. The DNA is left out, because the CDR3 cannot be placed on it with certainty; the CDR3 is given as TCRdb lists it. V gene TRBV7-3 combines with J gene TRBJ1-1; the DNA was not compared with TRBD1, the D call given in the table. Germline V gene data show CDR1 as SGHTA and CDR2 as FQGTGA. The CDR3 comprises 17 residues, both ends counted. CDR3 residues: CASIRPGQLLRAVLRAQ.

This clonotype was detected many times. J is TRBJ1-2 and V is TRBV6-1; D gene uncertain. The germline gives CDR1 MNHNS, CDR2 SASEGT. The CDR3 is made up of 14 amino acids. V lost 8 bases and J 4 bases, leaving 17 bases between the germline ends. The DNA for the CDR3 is TGTGCCAGCTCCGTGGGCCAGCGAGGCTATGGCTACACCTTC. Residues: CASSVGQRGYGYTF.

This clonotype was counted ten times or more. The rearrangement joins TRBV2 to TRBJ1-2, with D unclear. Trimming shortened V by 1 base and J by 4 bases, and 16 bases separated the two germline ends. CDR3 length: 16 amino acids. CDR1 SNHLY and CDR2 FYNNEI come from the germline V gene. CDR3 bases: TGTGCCAGCAGTGAAGGTCTGACCGCGCTAATCTATGGCTACACCTTC. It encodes CASSEGLTALIYGYTF. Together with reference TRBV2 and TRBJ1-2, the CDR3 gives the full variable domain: EPEVTQTPSHQVTQMGQEVILRCVPISNHLYFYWYRQILGQKVEFLVSFYNNEISEKSEIFDDQFSVERPDGSNFTLKIRSTKLEDSAMYFCASSEGLTALIYGYTFGSGTRLTVV.

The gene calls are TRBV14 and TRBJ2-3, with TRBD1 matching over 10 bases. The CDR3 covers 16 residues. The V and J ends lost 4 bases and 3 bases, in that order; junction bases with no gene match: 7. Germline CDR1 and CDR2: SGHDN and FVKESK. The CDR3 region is CASSRMDRGATDTQYF. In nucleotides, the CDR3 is TGTGCCAGCAGCCGTATGGACAGGGGGGCTACAGATACGCAGTATTTT.